Listed below are T cell receptor beta chains from one sample, sequenced in a study of cytomegalovirus exposure and HLA in healthy donors. TCRdb's copy holds only in-frame clones and misses some; the assay was immunoSEQ multiplex PCR. The sample includes around 99,000 clones, under 90% of them seen just once. The specimen was PBMCs. The receptor set was obtained from a woman between 25 and 40 years old in good health and CMV-seronegative. Each CDR3 is given without its conserved first and last residue.

j_gene: TRBJ2-6; v_gene: TRBV5-6; CDR3aa: ASTLGARVNSGANVLT
j_gene: NA; v_gene: TRBV4-2; CDR3aa: ASSQTLTGGTYEQY
j_gene: TRBJ2-2; v_gene: TRBV7-9; CDR3aa: AGEDREETGELF
j_gene: TRBJ2-1; v_gene: TRBV5-1; CDR3aa: ASSEGTSTSTYNEQF
j_gene: TRBJ1-3; v_gene: TRBV4-3; CDR3aa: ASSQDRGGRNTIY
j_gene: TRBJ2-7; v_gene: TRBV18; CDR3aa: ASSPSRTSLSEQY
j_gene: TRBJ2-1; v_gene: TRBV7-2; CDR3aa: ASSSGLAGGLEQF
j_gene: TRBJ1-5; v_gene: TRBV6-1; CDR3aa: ATTPGVAYQPQH
j_gene: TRBJ2-4; v_gene: TRBV7-2; CDR3aa: ASSLGTGVAKNIQY
j_gene: TRBJ2-1; v_gene: TRBV7-3; CDR3aa: ASSLPGGAGLNEQF
j_gene: TRBJ2-7; v_gene: TRBV7-9; CDR3aa: ASSGTGTAYEQY
j_gene: TRBJ2-5; v_gene: TRBV18; CDR3aa: ASSPSHREETQY
j_gene: TRBJ1-1; v_gene: TRBV28; CDR3aa: ASSLYGVESRANTEAF
j_gene: TRBJ2-1; v_gene: TRBV2; CDR3aa: ASSTGTSGIGEQF
j_gene: TRBJ2-7; v_gene: TRBV5-1; CDR3aa: AIRKVQGSEQY
j_gene: TRBJ2-7; v_gene: TRBV27; CDR3aa: ASSLLGTVASYEQY
j_gene: TRBJ1-6; v_gene: TRBV5-1; CDR3aa: ASSSTRDRVNSPLH
j_gene: TRBJ1-2; v_gene: TRBV11-3; CDR3aa: ASSLFACTEYT
j_gene: TRBJ2-1; v_gene: TRBV6-6; CDR3aa: AAGTGDYNEQF
j_gene: TRBJ1-2; v_gene: TRBV15; CDR3aa: ATSDRTGQTDYGYT
j_gene: TRBJ2-7; v_gene: TRBV12-5; CDR3aa: ASGPWGGYEQY
j_gene: TRBJ2-7; v_gene: TRBV28; CDR3aa: ASTPFVGIQY
j_gene: TRBJ1-3; v_gene: TRBV18; CDR3aa: ASSLGQGPGNTIY
j_gene: TRBJ1-5; v_gene: TRBV28; CDR3aa: ASSLSTGGEGQPQH
j_gene: TRBJ2-1; v_gene: TRBV5-1; CDR3aa: ASSLRSAGGGNEQF
j_gene: TRBJ1-1; v_gene: TRBV19; CDR3aa: ASSLQGSTEAF
j_gene: TRBJ2-7; v_gene: TRBV5-8; CDR3aa: ASSLEDPGFFHEQY
j_gene: TRBJ2-7; v_gene: TRBV11-2; CDR3aa: ASSPASGSYEQY
j_gene: TRBJ2-3; v_gene: TRBV14; CDR3aa: ASSHPRTDTQY
j_gene: TRBJ2-1; v_gene: TRBV4-1; CDR3aa: ASSQGAGSYNEQF
j_gene: TRBJ2-7; v_gene: TRBV28; CDR3aa: ASSLDSGGAGSSYEQY
j_gene: TRBJ1-2; v_gene: TRBV28; CDR3aa: ASSQDGTGITLYGYT
j_gene: TRBJ2-1; v_gene: TRBV30; CDR3aa: AWSWGGNNEQF
j_gene: TRBJ2-4; v_gene: TRBV5-1; CDR3aa: ASSAQGLPENIQY
j_gene: TRBJ1-5; v_gene: TRBV18; CDR3aa: ASSQGQMNQPQH
j_gene: TRBJ1-4; v_gene: TRBV7-2; CDR3aa: ASSRQKSTNEKLF
j_gene: TRBJ2-1; v_gene: TRBV5-1; CDR3aa: ASSLAFGDNEQF
j_gene: TRBJ2-2; v_gene: TRBV2; CDR3aa: ASSEDTRNTGELF
j_gene: TRBJ2-7; v_gene: TRBV6-5; CDR3aa: ASSYVGKQY
j_gene: TRBJ1-1; v_gene: TRBV6-5; CDR3aa: ASQHTGNTEAF
j_gene: TRBJ2-7; v_gene: TRBV6-1; CDR3aa: ASSDYSGSPRSYEQY
j_gene: TRBJ1-5; v_gene: TRBV28; CDR3aa: ASSFGQGYQPQH
j_gene: TRBJ2-3; v_gene: TRBV11-3; CDR3aa: ASSQGLAGVAADTQY
j_gene: TRBJ2-7; v_gene: TRBV7-9; CDR3aa: ASSFGGQTYEQY
j_gene: TRBJ2-3; v_gene: TRBV27; CDR3aa: ASSVGTSGRGDTQY
j_gene: TRBJ2-2; v_gene: TRBV7-9; CDR3aa: SSSLTFGSGELF
j_gene: TRBJ2-7; v_gene: TRBV5-1; CDR3aa: ASSSPSGTGSYEQY
j_gene: TRBJ2-7; v_gene: TRBV11-2; CDR3aa: ASSLIGNEQY
j_gene: TRBJ1-4; v_gene: TRBV27; CDR3aa: ASPGRDEKLF
j_gene: TRBJ2-5; v_gene: TRBV29-1; CDR3aa: SVERQAQETQY
j_gene: TRBJ2-5; v_gene: TRBV2; CDR3aa: ASIKDGAGETQY
j_gene: TRBJ2-7; v_gene: TRBV10-3; CDR3aa: AIGRDRDYEQY
j_gene: TRBJ2-3; v_gene: TRBV7-9; CDR3aa: ASSLSTDTQY
j_gene: TRBJ1-3; v_gene: TRBV6-4; CDR3aa: ATRSSETELSGNTIY
j_gene: TRBJ1-2; v_gene: TRBV10-3; CDR3aa: AITEGLTGRSDHT
j_gene: TRBJ2-7; v_gene: TRBV10-3; CDR3aa: AIRDVGGITSYEQY
j_gene: TRBJ1-5; v_gene: TRBV9; CDR3aa: ASSYSAGHQPQH